Below are 32 T cell receptor beta chains sequenced from a single sample in a study of T cells in Graves' hyperthyroidism and ophthalmopathy. RNA transcripts yielded amplified TCR beta CDR3 regions. With the HTBI primer set, the TCR CDR3 went through a first round of RT-PCR. TCRdb reprocessed the multiplex PCR reads with MiXCR, giving one entry per CDR3 protein. The sample includes hundreds of thousands of distinct CDR3 sequences, approximately 40% of them seen just once. The sequenced sample consisted of blood. The receptor source for this set is a woman aged 40 to 55 with Graves' hyperthyroidism.

There are many counts of this clonotype. This rearrangement joins TRBV10-2 to TRBJ1-1, with no clear D. V dropped 4 bases and J dropped 5 bases, with 14 bases sitting between them. Per germline, CDR1 WSHSY and CDR2 SAAADI. The CDR3 is 14 amino acids. CDR3 nucleotides: TGCGCCAGCAGTGGGTCAACCGGAGGGACTGAAGCTTTCTTT. The encoded protein is CASSGSTGGTEAFF.

This clonotype came up a few times. The chain links TRBV4-2 to TRBJ1-5; D uncertain. CDR1 and CDR2 (germline): LGHNA, YNFKEQ. This CDR3 has 14 amino acids. The V end lost 1 base, the J end lost 4 bases, and 8 bases lay between the germline ends. In DNA form, the CDR3 reads TGTGCCAGCAGCCAAGGCCGGCAAAATCAGCCCCAGCATTTT. Protein sequence: CASSQGRQNQPQHF.

This clonotype was observed a few times. The chain joins TRBV4-3 to TRBJ1-4, with D unclear. Trimming left V 0 bases short and J 7 bases short, with 12 bases between. The germline V gene encodes CDR1 LGHNA and CDR2 YSLEER. The length of the CDR3 is 15 residues. The CDR3, as DNA: TGCGCCAGCAGCCAAGACTGGACTACGGGTGAAAAACTGTTTTTT. It is translated as CASSQDWTTGEKLFF.

This clonotype was counted only a few times. A read error may produce the germline difference seen at one junction end. The chain has TRBV5-8 and TRBJ1-3; D perhaps matches TRBD1 (5 bases). The V gene's germline CDR1 is SGHTS and CDR2 YDEGEE. The CDR3 runs to 13 residues. This CDR3 reads CASSQEGANTIYF. CDR3 nucleotides: TGCGCCAGCAGCCAAGAAGGGGCGAACACCATATATTTT.

The chain couples TRBV12-3 or TRBV12-4 to TRBJ1-5; 7 bases fit TRBD1. V lost 7 bases to trimming and J lost 1 base; unmatched junction nucleotides: 7. The CDR3 spans 15 residues. The CDR3: CASTMRGLSNQPQHF. In DNA form, the CDR3 reads TGTGCCAGCACCATGAGGGGGCTGAGCAATCAGCCCCAGCATTTT.

The rearrangement uses TRBV29-1 and TRBJ2-5; D unresolved. The CDR3 sequence is 12 residues long. The V end lost 0 bases, the J end lost 5 bases, and 7 bases lay between the germline ends. Germline CDR1 SQVTM, CDR2 ANQGSEA. CDR3 nucleotides: TGCAGCGTTGAAGATTTTCAGGAGACCCAGTACTTC. Translation: CSVEDFQETQYF.

Only a few counts were recorded for this clonotype. The genes are TRBV19 and TRBJ1-6, with D perhaps matching TRBD1 (5 bases). This CDR3 is 14 amino acids long. V lost 4 bases, J lost 9 bases, and 13 bases lay in between. Looked up from germline, CDR1 is LNHDA and CDR2 is SQIVND (reference sequence). CDR3 bases: TGTGCCAGTAGTACGTCGGGGCCAAGTTCACCCCTCCACTTT. As protein: CASSTSGPSSPLHF.

As to this clonotype: One end of the junction fails to match germline, which may point to a read error. This chain uses TRBV10-3 with TRBJ2-2; possibly TRBD1 or TRBD2 for D (5 bases each). The CDR3 is 11 residues long. Germline V CDR1 and CDR2: ENHRY, SYGVKD. For the CDR3, the DNA is TGTGCCATCAGTGATAATGGGGGGCTGTTTTTT. Its protein product is CAISDNGGLFF.

CDR3 in DNA: TGTGCCAGCAGTGGGCTCGGAGCTTTAGATCAGCCCCAGCATTTT. Amino acids: CASSGLGALDQPQHF. The V and J genes are TRBV2 and TRBJ1-5; no reliable D call. Trimming took 4 bases from V and 5 from J, leaving 15 bases between them. CDR1 and CDR2 from the germline V gene are SNHLY and FYNNEI. The CDR3 has 15 amino acids.

This clonotype was detected ten times or more. The V and J genes are TRBV20-1 and TRBJ2-7, with D tentatively TRBD1 or TRBD2 (5 bases each). V was clipped by 0 bases and J by 2 bases, with 8 bases between them. CDR3 length: 13 residues. Germline CDR1 reads DFQATT; CDR2 reads SNEGSKA (reference sequence). CDR3 region: CSARDWGTYEQYF. The CDR3 DNA reads TGCAGTGCTAGAGATTGGGGGACCTACGAGCAGTACTTC.

This clonotype was seen ten or more times. V usage is TRBV7-9 and J usage is TRBJ2-7; 10 positions agree with TRBD1. The length of the CDR3 is 15 residues. V trimming: 3 bases; J trimming: 6 bases; junction bases outside the gene matches: 8. From germline, CDR1 is SEHNR and CDR2 FQNEAQ (reference sequence). The CDR3 DNA follows: TGTGCCAGCAGCTTGAAGGGACAGGGGTTGGGCGAGCAGTACTTC. Translating gives CASSLKGQGLGEQYF.

This clonotype was detected only a few times. The V and J genes are TRBV2 and TRBJ2-3; a weak D match, TRBD1 (6 bases). CDR1 is SNHLY, CDR2 FYNNEI, per germline. There are 14 residues in the CDR3. Trimming pared 1 base from V and 3 bases from J, leaving 8 bases between. The CDR3 loop is CASSEGTATDTQYF. The DNA for the CDR3 is TGTGCCAGCAGTGAAGGGACAGCTACAGATACGCAGTATTTT.

This chain links TRBV11-3 with TRBJ2-2; no clear D gene. V lost 5 bases and J lost 0, with 13 bases in between. The CDR3 length is 16 residues. Germline V gives CDR1 SGHNT, CDR2 YENEEA. CDR3 DNA sequence: TGTGCCAGCAGCGCGGCCCCCCTAGCGAACACCGGGGAGCTGTTTTTT. Its translation: CASSAAPLANTGELFF.

This clonotype was seen only a few times. V and J are TRBV12-3 or TRBV12-4 and TRBJ1-2, with D tentatively TRBD1 (6 bases). This CDR3 contains 12 residues. V was pared by 4 bases and J by 8 bases, with 11 bases between. In DNA form, the CDR3 reads TGTGCCAGCAGTTACACGGACAGAGGCTACACCTTC. Amino acid sequence: CASSYTDRGYTF.

This clonotype is a singleton in its sample. This chain joins TRBV12-3 or TRBV12-4 and TRBJ1-2; tentatively, D is TRBD1 (6 bases). V lost 6 bases to trimming and J lost 3 bases, with 17 bases between them. This CDR3 is built from 15 residues. In DNA, the CDR3 is TGTGCCAGCAGGACCGGGACACAGGGTTACTATGGCTACACCTTC. Its translation: CASRTGTQGYYGYTF.

This clonotype was seen ten or more times. The chain recombines TRBV2 with TRBJ2-7; no definite D call. Germline lookup yields CDR1 SNHLY and CDR2 FYNNEI. Trimming took off 6 bases at V and 4 bases at J, with 19 bases between the two ends. The CDR3 is 15 amino acids. CDR3 sequence reads: CASRRTSSAAYEQYF. Written as DNA, the CDR3 is TGTGCCAGCAGGCGGACGTCCTCAGCCGCTTACGAGCAGTACTTC.

The chain couples TRBV6-1 to TRBJ1-2; D not resolved. This CDR3 is built from 12 residues. The V gene lost 8 bases and the J gene lost 2 bases, with 9 bases spanning the gap. Germline assignment: CDR1 MNHNS and CDR2 SASEGT. CDR3 DNA sequence: TGTGCCAGCCAAGGACGGAACTATGGCTACACCTTC. As protein: CASQGRNYGYTF.

This clonotype was observed a few times. The gene calls are TRBV7-9 and TRBJ1-3; perhaps TRBD1 as D (5 bases). Germline CDR1 reads SEHNR; CDR2 reads FQNEAQ (reference sequence). CDR3 length: 18 amino acids. Trimming took 3 bases from V and 4 from J, leaving 22 bases between them. The CDR3 spells CASSLSRLRGNAGNTIYF. The CDR3 nucleotides read TGTGCCAGCAGCTTGTCAAGATTGCGGGGGAATGCGGGAAACACCATATATTTT.

This clonotype was counted at least ten times. The chain uses TRBV29-1 and TRBJ1-1; 7 bases map to TRBD1. The CDR3 loop spans 13 amino acids. Germline V lookup: CDR1 SQVTM, CDR2 ANQGSEA. Trimming at V came to 4 bases and at J to 2 bases, leaving 4 bases not matched to a gene. The CDR3 DNA is TGCAGCGTTGCTCGACAGGGAAACACTGAAGCTTTCTTT. It codes for CSVARQGNTEAFF.

This chain connects TRBV14 to TRBJ2-2; a possible D gene is TRBD2 (6 bases). Germline V gene lookup returns CDR1 SGHDN and CDR2 FVKESK. Trimming stripped 5 bases from V and 2 bases from J, with 15 bases between. This CDR3 is built from 16 residues. The CDR3 here is CASSYHRDLNTGELFF. CDR3 DNA: TGTGCCAGCAGCTACCACCGGGACTTAAACACCGGGGAGCTGTTTTTT.

The table lists this clonotype with many counts. V is TRBV10-3 and J is TRBJ1-2; D perhaps matches TRBD1 (6 bases). The germline gives CDR1 ENHRY, CDR2 SYGVKD. With 3 bases removed from V and 0 bases from J, the gap between germline ends came to 11 bases. The CDR3 has 15 amino acids. This CDR3 is CAISDRRGSNYGYTF. CDR3 DNA sequence: TGTGCCATCAGTGATCGCAGGGGTTCTAACTATGGCTACACCTTC.

This clonotype has only a few counts. The V call is TRBV5-1, the J call TRBJ2-5, with 11 positions matching TRBD2. Germline assignment: CDR1 SGHRS and CDR2 YFSETQ. With 4 bases clipped from V and 4 bases from J, the junction kept 15 bases outside the gene matches. The CDR3 sequence is 18 residues long. CDR3 residues: CASSRSPGLAVVGETQYF. CDR3 coding DNA: TGCGCCAGCAGCCGGTCACCGGGACTAGCGGTTGTGGGAGAGACCCAGTACTTC.

This clonotype was picked up many times. The chain recombines TRBV6-5 with TRBJ1-5; tentatively, D is TRBD1 (5 bases). Germline values: CDR1 MNHEY, CDR2 SVGAGI. Trimming left V 7 bases short and J 0 bases short, with 7 bases between. The CDR3 totals 13 residues. The CDR3 loop reads CASKRGSNQPQHF. As DNA, the CDR3 is TGTGCCAGCAAGAGGGGTAGCAATCAGCCCCAGCATTTT.

This clonotype was counted between two and nine times. The chain carries TRBV11-2 and TRBJ1-2; D unclear. In germline, CDR1 is SGHAT, CDR2 FQNNGV. V lost 0 bases and J lost 7, with 9 bases in between. This CDR3 has 13 amino acids. CDR3 coding DNA: TGTGCCAGCAGCTTAGACCCGAGTATTGGCTACACCTTC. It specifies CASSLDPSIGYTF.

The chain uses TRBV5-5 and TRBJ2-5; 7 bases agree with TRBD2. J lost 1 base, V lost 0 bases, and 9 bases had no gene match. Germline assignment: CDR1 SGHKS and CDR2 YYEKEE (reference sequence). CDR3 length: 17 amino acids. Here the CDR3 reads CASSLVGPAGLQETQYF. The CDR3 DNA follows: TGTGCCAGCAGCTTGGTGGGCCCAGCGGGACTCCAAGAGACCCAGTACTTC.

Ten or more counts support this clonotype. The CDR3: CASRGANTGELFF. The DNA of the CDR3 is TGTGCCAGCAGGGGGGCGAACACCGGGGAGCTGTTTTTT. The chain is built from TRBV6-5 and TRBJ2-2; D may match TRBD1 or TRBD2 (5 bases each). The germline V gene encodes CDR1 MNHEY and CDR2 SVGAGI. V was clipped by 6 bases and J by 0 bases, with 5 bases between them. The CDR3 sequence is 13 residues long.

In its sample, this clonotype was seen a few times. This chain connects TRBV12-3 or TRBV12-4 to TRBJ2-5; the D is unclear. V lost 6 bases, J lost 5 bases, and 10 bases lay in between. This CDR3 contains 12 residues. The CDR3 DNA reads as TGTGCCAGCAGCCAGATTAGGGAGACCCAGTACTTC. Protein product: CASSQIRETQYF.

This clonotype was recorded a few times. The rearrangement links TRBV19 to TRBJ1-4; D is possibly TRBD1 (6 bases). Germline V CDR1 and CDR2: LNHDA, SQIVND (reference sequence). Trimming took 10 bases from V and 5 from J, leaving 20 bases between them. The CDR3 runs 15 residues. CDR3 DNA: TGTGCCACTACCAAAACCGGACAGCTAAATGAAAAACTGTTTTTT. Translation: CATTKTGQLNEKLFF.

This clonotype was counted a single time. This chain connects TRBV12-3 or TRBV12-4 to TRBJ1-5, with D possibly matching TRBD1 (5 bases). Trimming shortened V by 5 bases and J by 8 bases, and 7 bases separated the two germline ends. The CDR3 runs to 11 residues. The DNA of the CDR3 is TGTGCCAGCAGTGGGGCTGAGCCCCAGCATTTT. Residues: CASSGAEPQHF.

The V call is TRBV10-3, the J call TRBJ2-7; D is perhaps TRBD2 (6 bases). Trimming left V 5 bases short and J 4 bases short, with 15 bases between. CDR3 length: 14 amino acids. CDR1 and CDR2 (germline): ENHRY, SYGVKD. CDR3 nucleotide sequence: TGTGCCATCAGTTTTGGAGGGGCGCTGTACGAGCAGTACTTC. The encoded protein is CAISFGGALYEQYF.

For this clonotype: This may stem from a read error, because a much larger clone lies one nucleotide away. The CDR3 loop reads CASSVGGPAPESYTF. CDR3 nucleotide sequence: TGTGCCAGCAGCGTAGGAGGGCCGGCCCCTGAGAGCTACACCTTC. The chain links TRBV9 to TRBJ1-2; no firm D call. With 0 bases removed from V and 9 bases from J, the gap between germline ends came to 18 bases. The germline V gene has CDR1 SGDLS and CDR2 YYNGEE. The length of the CDR3 is 15 residues.

A word on this clonotype: One end of the junction does not line up with germline, which may come from a read error. The rearrangement links TRBV7-4 to TRBJ2-7; 10 bases match TRBD1. Looked up from germline, CDR1 is SGHVT and CDR2 is SQSDAQ. This CDR3 is 11 amino acids long. The CDR3 nucleotides are TGTGCCAGCAGCTACCGGGGACAGGGGAACTTC. Residues: CASSYRGQGNF.